These T cell receptor beta chains were read from a single sample in a study of identical twins. TCRdb used MiXCR to reprocess the 5' RACE reads, holding one entry per CDR3 protein. The sample carries some 600,000 distinct CDR3 sequences, under 8.5% recorded once. The same data also contributed to another study, on yellow fever vaccine responses in identical twins.

The sequenced sample was PBMCs. Source of these receptors: a woman aged 18-29 years in good health. CDR3s include the opening cysteine and the closing phenylalanine or tryptophan. Each record gives: CDR3 protein, CDR3 DNA, D gene, clone size, J gene, V gene. D genes are given only for firm matches. Only part of the rows carry a size: once, few, many, or a class if the clone is expanded.

CDR3aa: CASSFTPGHSTDTQYF; CDR3nt: TGTGCCAGCAGCTTTACCCCGGGACATAGCACAGATACGCAGTATTTT; d_gene: NA; abundance: NA; j_gene: TRBJ2-3; v_gene: TRBV11-3
CDR3aa: CASSSKIQGSQETQYF; CDR3nt: TGTGCCAGCAGCTCGAAAATCCAGGGTTCCCAAGAGACCCAGTACTTC; d_gene: NA; abundance: many; j_gene: TRBJ2-5; v_gene: TRBV7-8
CDR3aa: CSARRVEAFF; CDR3nt: TGCAGTGCCCGGCGGGTTGAAGCTTTCTTT; d_gene: NA; abundance: NA; j_gene: TRBJ1-1; v_gene: TRBV20-1
CDR3aa: CASSSGQGNNYGYTF; CDR3nt: TGTGCCAGCAGCAGCGGACAGGGAAACAACTATGGCTACACCTTC; d_gene: TRBD1; abundance: many; j_gene: TRBJ1-2; v_gene: TRBV5-5
CDR3aa: CAISVGLEFSYNEQFF; CDR3nt: TGTGCCATCAGTGTGGGGCTGGAGTTCTCCTACAATGAGCAGTTCTTC; d_gene: NA; abundance: many; j_gene: TRBJ2-1; v_gene: TRBV10-3
CDR3aa: CASSYDQGRGLAGVKWTQYF; CDR3nt: TGCGCCAGCAGCTACGACCAGGGAAGGGGACTAGCGGGGGTGAAATGGACCCAGTACTTC; d_gene: TRBD2; abundance: many; j_gene: TRBJ2-5; v_gene: TRBV5-1
CDR3aa: CSHREGNGYTF; CDR3nt: TGCAGCCATAGGGAGGGTAATGGCTACACCTTC; d_gene: NA; abundance: few; j_gene: TRBJ1-2; v_gene: TRBV29-1
CDR3aa: CSAAGGDTGELFF; CDR3nt: TGCAGTGCAGCGGGGGGCGACACCGGGGAGCTGTTTTTT; d_gene: TRBD2; abundance: few; j_gene: TRBJ2-2; v_gene: TRBV20-1
CDR3aa: CSAPGTTVEQFF; CDR3nt: TGCAGTGCCCCCGGGACGACGGTGGAACAGTTCTTC; d_gene: NA; abundance: many; j_gene: TRBJ2-1; v_gene: TRBV20-1
CDR3aa: CSALVRGVSAFF; CDR3nt: TGCAGCGCCCTGGTCAGGGGTGTATCGGCTTTCTTT; d_gene: NA; abundance: many; j_gene: TRBJ1-1; v_gene: TRBV29-1
CDR3aa: CSASSLDTGELFF; CDR3nt: TGCAGTGCTTCCAGTCTCGACACCGGGGAGCTGTTTTTT; d_gene: NA; abundance: NA; j_gene: TRBJ2-2; v_gene: TRBV20-1
CDR3aa: CASSRTASSYNEQFF; CDR3nt: TGTGCCAGCAGCCGGACAGCGAGCTCCTACAATGAGCAGTTCTTC; d_gene: NA; abundance: many; j_gene: TRBJ2-1; v_gene: TRBV3-1
CDR3aa: CASSETGTGLTDTQYF; CDR3nt: TGTGCCAGCAGCGAGACCGGGACAGGCCTCACAGATACGCAGTATTTT; d_gene: TRBD1; abundance: NA; j_gene: TRBJ2-3; v_gene: TRBV11-2
CDR3aa: CASSSRQGKDTQYF; CDR3nt: TGTGCCAGCAGTTCTAGACAGGGGAAAGATACGCAGTATTTT; d_gene: TRBD1; abundance: few; j_gene: TRBJ2-3; v_gene: TRBV7-9
CDR3aa: CASSGRDTGELFF; CDR3nt: TGCGCCAGCAGCGGGAGGGACACCGGGGAGCTGTTTTTT; d_gene: TRBD2; abundance: few; j_gene: TRBJ2-2; v_gene: TRBV5-1
CDR3aa: CATSRVVASGSTDTQYF; CDR3nt: TGTGCCACCAGCAGAGTGGTGGCTAGCGGTAGCACAGATACGCAGTATTTT; d_gene: TRBD2; abundance: few; j_gene: TRBJ2-3; v_gene: TRBV15
CDR3aa: CSARGLGQLNTEAFF; CDR3nt: TGCAGTGCTAGGGGCTTAGGACAGCTGAACACTGAAGCTTTCTTT; d_gene: NA; abundance: NA; j_gene: TRBJ1-1; v_gene: TRBV20-1
CDR3aa: CASSLDIGSYNEQFF; CDR3nt: TGCGCCAGCAGCTTGGATATTGGGTCCTACAATGAGCAGTTCTTC; d_gene: NA; abundance: few; j_gene: TRBJ2-1; v_gene: TRBV5-1
CDR3aa: CASNLRNNYGYTF; CDR3nt: TGTGCCAGCAACCTCAGGAATAACTATGGCTACACCTTC; d_gene: NA; abundance: many; j_gene: TRBJ1-2; v_gene: TRBV12-3/TRBV12-4
CDR3aa: CATSRDIVPYNEQFF; CDR3nt: TGTGCCACCAGCAGAGATATAGTACCCTACAATGAGCAGTTCTTC; d_gene: NA; abundance: NA; j_gene: TRBJ2-1; v_gene: TRBV15
CDR3aa: CARTGTGGFTGANVLTF; CDR3nt: TGTGCCAGAACCGGGACAGGGGGCTTTACTGGGGCCAACGTCCTGACTTTC; d_gene: TRBD1; abundance: NA; j_gene: TRBJ2-6; v_gene: TRBV2
CDR3aa: CASSYSPGLAQNIQYF; CDR3nt: TGTGCCAGCAGTTACTCCCCGGGCCTCGCTCAAAACATTCAGTACTTC; d_gene: NA; abundance: NA; j_gene: TRBJ2-4; v_gene: TRBV6-5
CDR3aa: CASSLLGQGATDTQYF; CDR3nt: TGTGCCAGCAGTTTACTTGGACAGGGGGCTACAGATACGCAGTATTTT; d_gene: TRBD1; abundance: few; j_gene: TRBJ2-3; v_gene: TRBV27
CDR3aa: CSARGRGHSGANVLTF; CDR3nt: TGCAGCGCTAGAGGTCGAGGACACTCTGGGGCCAACGTCCTGACTTTC; d_gene: NA; abundance: NA; j_gene: TRBJ2-6; v_gene: TRBV20-1
CDR3aa: CASSDSWRRETQYF; CDR3nt: TGTGCCAGCAGTGACTCGTGGAGACGAGAGACCCAGTACTTC; d_gene: NA; abundance: NA; j_gene: TRBJ2-5; v_gene: TRBV6-4
CDR3aa: CASTPDQSTGELFF; CDR3nt: TGTGCCAGCACCCCGGACCAAAGCACCGGGGAGCTGTTTTTT; d_gene: NA; abundance: many; j_gene: TRBJ2-2; v_gene: TRBV2
CDR3aa: CASSSHRDRAGELFF; CDR3nt: TGTGCCAGCAGTTCACACCGGGACAGGGCCGGGGAGCTGTTTTTT; d_gene: TRBD1; abundance: NA; j_gene: TRBJ2-2; v_gene: TRBV6-5
CDR3aa: CATSDTGTGNEQFF; CDR3nt: TGTGCCACCAGTGATACCGGGACGGGAAATGAGCAGTTCTTC; d_gene: NA; abundance: many; j_gene: TRBJ2-1; v_gene: TRBV24-1
CDR3aa: CASSLVIGSSYEQYF; CDR3nt: TGCGCCAGCAGCTTGGTTATCGGGAGCTCCTACGAGCAGTACTTC; d_gene: NA; abundance: few; j_gene: TRBJ2-7; v_gene: TRBV5-1
CDR3aa: CASSSPGQLTDTQYF; CDR3nt: TGTGCCAGCAGCTCCCCGGGACAGCTCACAGATACGCAGTATTTT; d_gene: TRBD1; abundance: NA; j_gene: TRBJ2-3; v_gene: TRBV11-2
CDR3aa: CASSSSVGYGYTF; CDR3nt: TGTGCCAGCAGTTCCTCAGTGGGCTATGGCTACACCTTC; d_gene: NA; abundance: many; j_gene: TRBJ1-2; v_gene: TRBV12-3/TRBV12-4
CDR3aa: CATRVGRGSIEQYF; CDR3nt: TGTGCCACCCGAGTCGGCAGGGGTTCAATCGAGCAGTACTTC; d_gene: NA; abundance: many; j_gene: TRBJ2-7; v_gene: TRBV10-3
CDR3aa: CASSANTGVLGYTF; CDR3nt: TGTGCCAGCAGCGCGAACACAGGGGTCCTTGGCTACACCTTC; d_gene: TRBD1; abundance: few; j_gene: TRBJ1-2; v_gene: TRBV9
CDR3aa: CATSRTVGELFF; CDR3nt: TGTGCCACCAGCAGGACAGTCGGGGAGCTGTTTTTT; d_gene: NA; abundance: many; j_gene: TRBJ2-2; v_gene: TRBV15
CDR3aa: CASSPELGEQYF; CDR3nt: TGTGCCAGCAGCCCGGAATTAGGAGAGCAGTACTTC; d_gene: NA; abundance: NA; j_gene: TRBJ2-7; v_gene: TRBV7-8
CDR3aa: CATSDSGTGWDEQYF; CDR3nt: TGTGCCACCAGTGATTCCGGGACAGGCTGGGACGAGCAGTACTTC; d_gene: TRBD1; abundance: few; j_gene: TRBJ2-7; v_gene: TRBV24-1